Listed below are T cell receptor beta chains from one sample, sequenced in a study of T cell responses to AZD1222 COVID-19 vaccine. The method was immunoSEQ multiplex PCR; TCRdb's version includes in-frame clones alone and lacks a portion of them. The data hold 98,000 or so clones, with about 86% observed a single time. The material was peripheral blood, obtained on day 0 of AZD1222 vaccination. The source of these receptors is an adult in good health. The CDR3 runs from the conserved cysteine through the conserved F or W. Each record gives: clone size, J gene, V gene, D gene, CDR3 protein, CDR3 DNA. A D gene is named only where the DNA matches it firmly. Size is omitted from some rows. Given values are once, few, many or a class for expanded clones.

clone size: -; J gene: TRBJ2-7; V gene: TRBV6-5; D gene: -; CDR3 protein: CASLQENPYEQYF; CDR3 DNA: TGTGCCAGCCTCCAGGAAAACCCTTACGAGCAGTACTTC
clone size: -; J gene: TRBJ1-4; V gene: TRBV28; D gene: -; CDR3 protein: CASTPGQPNEKLFF; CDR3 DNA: TGTGCCAGCACCCCTGGACAGCCTAATGAAAAACTGTTTTTT
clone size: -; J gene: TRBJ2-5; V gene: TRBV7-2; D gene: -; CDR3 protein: CASSLARYLKHQTQYF; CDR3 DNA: TGTGCCAGCAGCTTAGCGCGGTACTTAAAGCATCAGACCCAGTACTTC
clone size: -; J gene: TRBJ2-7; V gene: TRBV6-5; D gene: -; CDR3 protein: CASRNTHGTYEQYF; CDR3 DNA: TGTGCCAGCAGAAACACCCACGGAACCTACGAGCAGTACTTC
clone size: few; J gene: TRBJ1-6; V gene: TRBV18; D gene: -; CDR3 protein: CASSPPSSPLHF; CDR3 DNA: TGTGCCAGCTCACCACCGAGTTCACCCCTCCACTTT
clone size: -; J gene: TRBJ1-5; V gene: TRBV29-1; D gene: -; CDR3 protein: CSVIITGQSNQPQHF; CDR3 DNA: TGCAGCGTAATAATAACTGGACAGTCTAATCAGCCCCAGCATTTT
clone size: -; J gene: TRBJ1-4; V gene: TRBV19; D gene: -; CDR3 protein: CASSIGNWEKLFF; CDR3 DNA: TGTGCCAGTAGTATCGGGAATTGGGAAAAACTGTTTTTT
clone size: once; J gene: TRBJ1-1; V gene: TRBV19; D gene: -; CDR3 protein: CASSIGGADTEAFF; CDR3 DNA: TGTGCCAGTAGTATCGGGGGCGCCGACACTGAAGCTTTCTTT
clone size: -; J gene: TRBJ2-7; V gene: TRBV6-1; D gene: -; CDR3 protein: CASSEAQGTTKREQYF; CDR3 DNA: TGTGCCAGCAGTGAAGCGCAGGGTACTACTAAACGCGAGCAGTACTTC
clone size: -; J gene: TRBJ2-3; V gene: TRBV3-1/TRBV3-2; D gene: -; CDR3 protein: CASSRSGSGVLRDTQYF; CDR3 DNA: TGTGCCAGCAGCCGCAGCGGATCAGGGGTGCTTCGTGATACGCAGTATTTT
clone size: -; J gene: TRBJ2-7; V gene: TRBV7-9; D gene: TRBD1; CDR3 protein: CASTPTGQGPYEQYF; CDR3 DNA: TGTGCCAGCACCCCAACGGGACAGGGCCCCTACGAGCAGTACTTC
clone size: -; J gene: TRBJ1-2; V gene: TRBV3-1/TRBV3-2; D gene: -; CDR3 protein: CASSVRTDGGYTF; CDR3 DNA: TGTGCCAGCAGCGTACGCACTGACGGAGGCTACACCTTC
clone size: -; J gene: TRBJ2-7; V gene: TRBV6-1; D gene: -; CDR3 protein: CASSEGQGGYEQYF; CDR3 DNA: TGTGCCAGCAGTGAAGGACAGGGAGGCTACGAGCAGTACTTC
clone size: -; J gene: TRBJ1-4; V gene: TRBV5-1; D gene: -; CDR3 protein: CASSLAGRGANEKLFF; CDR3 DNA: TGCGCCAGCAGCTTGGCAGGGAGAGGGGCTAATGAAAAACTGTTTTTT
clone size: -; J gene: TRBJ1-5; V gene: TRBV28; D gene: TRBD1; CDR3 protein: CASSFLDRDLNQPQHF; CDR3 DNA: TGTGCCAGCAGTTTCCTAGACAGGGACCTCAATCAGCCCCAGCATTTT
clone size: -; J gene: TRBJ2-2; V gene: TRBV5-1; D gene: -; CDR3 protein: CASSLGDRNTGELFF; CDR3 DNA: TGCGCCAGCAGCTTGGGAGACAGGAACACCGGGGAGCTGTTTTTT
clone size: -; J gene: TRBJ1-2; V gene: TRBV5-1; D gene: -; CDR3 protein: CASSSEGDYGYTF; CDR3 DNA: TGCGCCAGCAGCTCCGAGGGTGACTATGGCTACACCTTC
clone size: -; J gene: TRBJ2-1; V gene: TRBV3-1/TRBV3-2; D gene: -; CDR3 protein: CASSQDRSGSKFF; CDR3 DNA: TGTGCCAGCAGCCAAGATCGCTCGGGAAGTAAGTTCTTC
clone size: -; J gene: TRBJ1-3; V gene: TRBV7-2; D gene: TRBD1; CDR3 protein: CASSARQGAGGNTIYF; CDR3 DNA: TGTGCCAGCAGCGCCCGACAGGGGGCTGGAGGAAACACCATATATTTT
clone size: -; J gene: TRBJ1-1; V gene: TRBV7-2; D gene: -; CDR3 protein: CASSSDSVGNTEAFF; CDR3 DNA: TGTGCCAGCAGCTCGGACAGTGTAGGGAACACTGAAGCTTTCTTT
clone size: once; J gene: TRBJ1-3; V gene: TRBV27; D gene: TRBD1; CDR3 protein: CASRESSFGTAGNTIYF; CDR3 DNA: TGTGCCAGCAGAGAAAGCTCTTTTGGGACAGCTGGAAACACCATATATTTT
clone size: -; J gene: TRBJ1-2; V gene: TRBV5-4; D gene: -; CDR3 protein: CASSLGLVNYGYTF; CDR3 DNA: TGTGCCAGCAGCTTGGGATTAGTTAACTATGGCTACACCTTC